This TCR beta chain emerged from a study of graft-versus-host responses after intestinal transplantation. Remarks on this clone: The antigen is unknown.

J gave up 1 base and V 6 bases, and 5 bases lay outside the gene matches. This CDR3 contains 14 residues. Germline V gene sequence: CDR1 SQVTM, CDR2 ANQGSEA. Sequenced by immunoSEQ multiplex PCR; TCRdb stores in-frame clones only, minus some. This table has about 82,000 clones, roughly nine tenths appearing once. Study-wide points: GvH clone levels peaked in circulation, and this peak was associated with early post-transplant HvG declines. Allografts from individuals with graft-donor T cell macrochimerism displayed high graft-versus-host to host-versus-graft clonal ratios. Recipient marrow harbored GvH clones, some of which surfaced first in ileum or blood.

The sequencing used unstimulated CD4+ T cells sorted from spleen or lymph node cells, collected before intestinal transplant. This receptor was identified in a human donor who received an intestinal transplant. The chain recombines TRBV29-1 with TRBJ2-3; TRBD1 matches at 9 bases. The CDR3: CSVLTGGGTDTQYF. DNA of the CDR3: TGCAGCGTCCTGACAGGGGGAGGCACAGATACGCAGTATTTT.